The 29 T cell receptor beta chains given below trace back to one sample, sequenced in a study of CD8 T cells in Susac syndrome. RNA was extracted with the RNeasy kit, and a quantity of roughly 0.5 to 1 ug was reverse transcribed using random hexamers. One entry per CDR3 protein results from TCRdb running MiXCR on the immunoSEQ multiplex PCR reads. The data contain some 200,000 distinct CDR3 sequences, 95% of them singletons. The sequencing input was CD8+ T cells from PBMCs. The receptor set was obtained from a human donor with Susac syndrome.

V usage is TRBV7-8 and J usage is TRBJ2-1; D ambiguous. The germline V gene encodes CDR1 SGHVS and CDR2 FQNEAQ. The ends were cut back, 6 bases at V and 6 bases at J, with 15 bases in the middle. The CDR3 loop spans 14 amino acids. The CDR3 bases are TGTGCCAGCAGTTCCTCTAGTTCGGCCAATGAGCAGTTCTTC. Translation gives CASSSSSSANEQFF.

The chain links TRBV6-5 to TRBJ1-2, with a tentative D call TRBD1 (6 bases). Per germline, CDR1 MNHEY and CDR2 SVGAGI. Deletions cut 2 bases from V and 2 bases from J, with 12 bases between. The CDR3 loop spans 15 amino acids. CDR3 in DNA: TGTGCCAGCAGTTACCATCTAGGGGGAAACTATGGCTACACCTTC. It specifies CASSYHLGGNYGYTF.

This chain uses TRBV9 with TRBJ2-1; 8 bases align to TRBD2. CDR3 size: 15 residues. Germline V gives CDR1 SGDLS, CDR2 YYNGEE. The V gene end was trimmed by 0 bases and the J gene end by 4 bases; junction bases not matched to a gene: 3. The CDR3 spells CASSVESGSYNEQFF. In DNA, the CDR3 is TGTGCCAGCAGCGTAGAGAGCGGGAGTTACAATGAGCAGTTCTTC.

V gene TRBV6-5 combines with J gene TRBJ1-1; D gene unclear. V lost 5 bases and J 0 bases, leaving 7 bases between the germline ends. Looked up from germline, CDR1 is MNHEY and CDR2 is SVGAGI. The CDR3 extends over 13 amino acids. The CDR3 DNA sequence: TGTGCCAGCAGTGCAGCGGTGAACACTGAAGCTTTCTTT. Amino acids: CASSAAVNTEAFF.

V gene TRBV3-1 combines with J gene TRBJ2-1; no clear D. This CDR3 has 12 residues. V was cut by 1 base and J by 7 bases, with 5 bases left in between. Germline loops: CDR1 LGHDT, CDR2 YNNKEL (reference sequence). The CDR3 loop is CASSQGRNEQFF. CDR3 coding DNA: TGTGCCAGCAGCCAAGGAAGGAATGAGCAGTTCTTC.

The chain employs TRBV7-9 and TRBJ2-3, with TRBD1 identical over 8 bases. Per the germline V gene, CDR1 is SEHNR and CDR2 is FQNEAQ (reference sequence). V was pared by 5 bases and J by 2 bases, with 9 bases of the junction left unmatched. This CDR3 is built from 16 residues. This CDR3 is CASSNPTGAFTDTQYF. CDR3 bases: TGTGCCAGCAGCAACCCGACAGGGGCCTTCACAGATACGCAGTATTTT.

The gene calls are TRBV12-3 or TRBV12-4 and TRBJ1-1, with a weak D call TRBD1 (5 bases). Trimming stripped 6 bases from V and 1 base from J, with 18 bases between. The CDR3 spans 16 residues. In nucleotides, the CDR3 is TGTGCCAGCAGAGTGTTTGATAGGGGACCGAACACTGAAGCTTTCTTT. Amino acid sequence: CASRVFDRGPNTEAFF.

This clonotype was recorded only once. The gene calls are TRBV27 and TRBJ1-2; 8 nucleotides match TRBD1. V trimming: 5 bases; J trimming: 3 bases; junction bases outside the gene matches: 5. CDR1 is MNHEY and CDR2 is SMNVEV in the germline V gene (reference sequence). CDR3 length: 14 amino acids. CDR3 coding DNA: TGTGCCAGCAGTCCGACAGGGGAACACTATGGCTACACCTTC. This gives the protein CASSPTGEHYGYTF.

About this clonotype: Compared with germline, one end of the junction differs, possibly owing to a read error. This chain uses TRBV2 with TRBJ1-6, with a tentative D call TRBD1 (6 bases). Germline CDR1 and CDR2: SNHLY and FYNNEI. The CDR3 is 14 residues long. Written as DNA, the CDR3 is TGTGCCAGCGGTGACAGGATTTTTGTTTCACCCCTCCACTTT. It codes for CASGDRIFVSPLHF.

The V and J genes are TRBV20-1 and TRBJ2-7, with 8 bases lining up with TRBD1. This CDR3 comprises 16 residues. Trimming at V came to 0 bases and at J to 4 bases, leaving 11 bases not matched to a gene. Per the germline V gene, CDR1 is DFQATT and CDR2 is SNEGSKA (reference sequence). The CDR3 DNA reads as TGCAGTGCTAGAGAACCCACCGGCAGGGGGCGTTACGAGCAGTACTTC. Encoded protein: CSAREPTGRGRYEQYF.

CDR3 DNA sequence: TGTGCCAGCAGTTTAATGGGACATTGGCCAGATACGCAGTATTTT. This encodes CASSLMGHWPDTQYF. This chain joins TRBV12-3 or TRBV12-4 and TRBJ2-3, with a weak D call TRBD1 (6 bases). The CDR3 consists of 15 residues. V was shortened by 2 bases and J by 4 bases, with 13 bases between the two germline ends.

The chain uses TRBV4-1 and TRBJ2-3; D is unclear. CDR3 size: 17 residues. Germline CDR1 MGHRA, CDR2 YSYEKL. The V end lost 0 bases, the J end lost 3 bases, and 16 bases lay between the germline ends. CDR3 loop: CASSQDPAPGPTDTQYF. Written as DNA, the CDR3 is TGCGCCAGCAGCCAAGATCCAGCCCCCGGACCGACAGATACGCAGTATTTT.

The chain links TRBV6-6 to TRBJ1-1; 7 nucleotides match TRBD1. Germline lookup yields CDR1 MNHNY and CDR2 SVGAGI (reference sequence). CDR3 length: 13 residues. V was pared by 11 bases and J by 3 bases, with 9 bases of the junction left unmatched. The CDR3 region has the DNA TGTGCCGTACAGGGGATGTCGGACACTGAAGCTTTCTTT. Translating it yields CAVQGMSDTEAFF.

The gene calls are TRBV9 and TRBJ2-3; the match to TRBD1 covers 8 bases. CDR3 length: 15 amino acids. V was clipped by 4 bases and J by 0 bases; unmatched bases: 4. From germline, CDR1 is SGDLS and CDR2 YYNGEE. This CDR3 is CASSTGTGSTDTQYF. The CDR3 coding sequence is TGTGCCAGCAGCACCGGGACAGGTAGCACAGATACGCAGTATTTT.

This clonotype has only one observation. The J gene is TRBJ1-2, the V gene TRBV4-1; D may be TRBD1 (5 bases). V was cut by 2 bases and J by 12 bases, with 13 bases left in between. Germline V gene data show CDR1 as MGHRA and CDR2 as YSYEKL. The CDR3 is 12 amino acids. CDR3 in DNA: TGCGCCAGCAGCCAAAACGGGCAGGGCCACACCTTC. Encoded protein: CASSQNGQGHTF.

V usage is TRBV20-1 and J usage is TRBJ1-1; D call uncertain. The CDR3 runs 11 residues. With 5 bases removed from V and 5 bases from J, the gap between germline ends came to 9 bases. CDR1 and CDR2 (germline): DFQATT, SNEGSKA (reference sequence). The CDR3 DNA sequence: TGCAGTGCTGTGAGGGAGACTGAAGCTTTCTTT. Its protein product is CSAVRETEAFF.

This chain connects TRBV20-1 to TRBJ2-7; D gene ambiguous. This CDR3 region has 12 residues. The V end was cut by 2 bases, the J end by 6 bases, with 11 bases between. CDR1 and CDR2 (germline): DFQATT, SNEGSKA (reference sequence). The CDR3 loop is CSARFSDPEQYF. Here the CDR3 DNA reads TGCAGTGCTAGATTTTCCGACCCCGAGCAGTACTTC.

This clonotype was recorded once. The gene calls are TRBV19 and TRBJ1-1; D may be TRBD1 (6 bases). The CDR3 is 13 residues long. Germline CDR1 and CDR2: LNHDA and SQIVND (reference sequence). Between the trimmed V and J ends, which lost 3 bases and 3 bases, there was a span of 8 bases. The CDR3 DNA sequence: TGTGCCAGTAGTATGAAGGGGGACACTGAAGCTTTCTTT. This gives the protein CASSMKGDTEAFF.

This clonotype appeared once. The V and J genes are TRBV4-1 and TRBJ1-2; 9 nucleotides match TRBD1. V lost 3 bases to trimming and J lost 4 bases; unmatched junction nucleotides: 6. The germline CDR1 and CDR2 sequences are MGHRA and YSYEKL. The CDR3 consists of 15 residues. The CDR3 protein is CASSQVGQGGYGYTF. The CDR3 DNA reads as TGCGCCAGCAGCCAGGTGGGACAGGGTGGCTATGGCTACACCTTC.

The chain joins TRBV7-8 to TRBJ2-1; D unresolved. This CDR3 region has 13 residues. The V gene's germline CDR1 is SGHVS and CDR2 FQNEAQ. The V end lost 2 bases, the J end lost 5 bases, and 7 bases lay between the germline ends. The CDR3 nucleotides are TGTGCCAGCAGCTTACCCACGGACAATGAGCAGTTCTTC. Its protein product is CASSLPTDNEQFF.

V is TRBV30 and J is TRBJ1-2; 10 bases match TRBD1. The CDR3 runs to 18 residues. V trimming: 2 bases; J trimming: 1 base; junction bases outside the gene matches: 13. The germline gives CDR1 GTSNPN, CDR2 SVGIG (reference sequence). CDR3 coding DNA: TGTGCCTGGAGTCAGACCTCCGGGACAGGGGTTCTTAACTATGGCTACACCTTC. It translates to CAWSQTSGTGVLNYGYTF.

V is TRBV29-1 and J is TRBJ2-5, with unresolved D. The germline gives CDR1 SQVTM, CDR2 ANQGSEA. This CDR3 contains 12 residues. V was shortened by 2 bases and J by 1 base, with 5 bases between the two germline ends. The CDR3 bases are TGCAGCGTTGAATTACCCCAAGAGACCCAGTACTTC. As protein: CSVELPQETQYF.

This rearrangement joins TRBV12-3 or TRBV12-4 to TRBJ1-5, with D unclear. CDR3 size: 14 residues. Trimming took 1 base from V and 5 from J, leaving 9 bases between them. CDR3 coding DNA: TGTGCCAGCAGTTTAGAAAGCAAGGATCAGCCCCAGCATTTT. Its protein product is CASSLESKDQPQHF.

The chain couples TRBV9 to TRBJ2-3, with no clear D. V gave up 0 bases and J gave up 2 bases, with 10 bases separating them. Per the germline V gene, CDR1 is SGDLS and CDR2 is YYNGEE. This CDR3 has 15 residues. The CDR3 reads CASSVGNGYTDTQYF. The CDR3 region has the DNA TGTGCCAGCAGCGTAGGAAACGGTTACACAGATACGCAGTATTTT.

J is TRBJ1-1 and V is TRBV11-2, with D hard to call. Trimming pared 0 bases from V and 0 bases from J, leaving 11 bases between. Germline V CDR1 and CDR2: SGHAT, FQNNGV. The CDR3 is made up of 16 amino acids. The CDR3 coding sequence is TGTGCCAGCAGCTTAGAAACAGTTTACATGAACACTGAAGCTTTCTTT. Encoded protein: CASSLETVYMNTEAFF.

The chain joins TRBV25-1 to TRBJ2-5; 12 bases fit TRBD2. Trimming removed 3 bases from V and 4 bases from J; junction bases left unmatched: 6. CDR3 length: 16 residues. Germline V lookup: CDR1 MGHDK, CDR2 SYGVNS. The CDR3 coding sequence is TGTGCCAGCAGTGAGTCTAGCGGGGGGGTGCCAGAGACCCAGTACTTC. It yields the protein CASSESSGGVPETQYF. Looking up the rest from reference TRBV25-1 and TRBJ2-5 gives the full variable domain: EADIYQTPRYLVIGTGKKITLECSQTMGHDKMYWYQQDPGMELHLIHYSYGVNSTEKGDLSSESTVSRIRTEHFPLTLESARPSHTSQYLCASSESSGGVPETQYFGPGTRLLVL.

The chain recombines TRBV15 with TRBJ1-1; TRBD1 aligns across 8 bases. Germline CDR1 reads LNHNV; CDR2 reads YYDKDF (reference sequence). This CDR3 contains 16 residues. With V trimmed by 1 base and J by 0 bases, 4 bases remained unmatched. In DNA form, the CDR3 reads TGTGCCACCAGCAGAGGGACAGGGAAGCTGAACACTGAAGCTTTCTTT. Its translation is CATSRGTGKLNTEAFF.

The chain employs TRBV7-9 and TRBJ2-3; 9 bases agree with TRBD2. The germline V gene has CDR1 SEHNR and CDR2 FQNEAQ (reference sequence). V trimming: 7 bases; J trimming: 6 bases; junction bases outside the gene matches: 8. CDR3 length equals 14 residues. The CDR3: CASTALAGMDTQYF. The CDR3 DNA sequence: TGTGCCAGCACCGCCCTAGCGGGAATGGATACGCAGTATTTT.

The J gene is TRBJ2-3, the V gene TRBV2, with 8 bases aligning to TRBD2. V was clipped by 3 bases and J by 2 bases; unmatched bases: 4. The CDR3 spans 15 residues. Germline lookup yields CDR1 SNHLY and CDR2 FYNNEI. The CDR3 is CASSDPSGPTDTQYF. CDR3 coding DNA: TGTGCCAGCAGTGACCCTAGCGGGCCCACAGATACGCAGTATTTT.